Below, 18 T cell receptor beta chains from the same sample are listed, as sequenced in a study of blood T cell repertoires in COVID-19. Using immunoSEQ multiplex PCR, the repertoire was profiled, and TCRdb retains in-frame clones only, with some absent. The table includes roughly 220,000 clones, about 88% detected once. Sequenced material: peripheral blood. The receptors derive from a man aged 55 to 70 with acute or convalescent COVID-19.

The gene calls are TRBV29-1 and TRBJ2-7, with TRBD2 matching over 9 bases. V lost 5 bases, J lost 4 bases, and 6 bases stayed unmatched. The CDR3 has 13 residues. Germline CDR1 and CDR2: SQVTM and ANQGSEA. CDR3 nucleotide sequence: TGCAGCGTTATCGGCGGGGGGGCGTACGAGCAGTACTTC. It translates to CSVIGGGAYEQYF.

This chain joins TRBV2 and TRBJ2-1, with D perhaps TRBD1 (5 bases). V was shortened by 3 bases and J by 9 bases, with 12 bases between the two germline ends. CDR3 size: 13 residues. Germline CDR1 reads SNHLY; CDR2 reads FYNNEI. CDR3 amino acids: CASSDQGFGEQFF. CDR3 nucleotides: TGTGCCAGCAGTGATCAGGGATTCGGTGAGCAGTTCTTC.

CDR3 protein: CASSPPRATIGNEQFF. For the CDR3, the DNA is TGTGCCAGCAGTCCCCCCAGGGCTACTATCGGGAATGAGCAGTTCTTC. The genes are TRBV28 and TRBJ2-1; D is perhaps TRBD1 (5 bases). Between the trimmed V and J ends, which lost 5 bases and 7 bases, there was a span of 21 bases. Per germline, CDR1 MDHEN and CDR2 SYDVKM. This CDR3 region has 16 residues.

The rearrangement uses TRBV25-1 and TRBJ1-6, with D possibly being TRBD1 (6 bases). The germline V and J ends were trimmed by 8 bases and 7 bases, with 21 bases remaining between them. The CDR3 is 16 residues long. Germline V lookup: CDR1 MGHDK, CDR2 SYGVNS. In DNA form, the CDR3 reads TGTGCCAGCCTCGGAGGGGGGGGCGCAATAAATTCACCCCTCCACTTT. Translated: CASLGGGGAINSPLHF.

The gene calls are TRBV4-3 and TRBJ1-5; the D is unclear. The CDR3 sequence is 13 residues long. V lost 4 bases to trimming and J lost 3 bases, with 7 bases between them. Germline assignment: CDR1 LGHNA and CDR2 YSLEER. CDR3 in amino acids: CASSLGSNQPQHF. CDR3 DNA: TGCGCCAGCAGCCTCGGGTCCAATCAGCCCCAGCATTTT.

This clone was counted only a few times. J is TRBJ1-1 and V is TRBV2; D is undetermined. This CDR3 comprises 11 residues. Germline V gene sequence: CDR1 SNHLY, CDR2 FYNNEI. Trimming took 6 bases from V and 3 from J, leaving 5 bases between them. CDR3 loop: CASREYTEAFF. CDR3 coding DNA: TGTGCCAGCAGGGAGTACACTGAAGCTTTCTTT.

The rearrangement joins TRBV29-1 to TRBJ1-3; perhaps TRBD1 as D (6 bases). Germline V CDR1 and CDR2: SQVTM, ANQGSEA. The CDR3 sequence is 14 residues long. With 6 bases removed from V and 4 bases from J, the gap between germline ends came to 16 bases. The CDR3: CSVLGGRGGNTIYF. The CDR3 DNA reads TGCAGCGTCCTTGGGGGCAGAGGCGGAAACACCATATATTTT.

DNA for the CDR3: TGTGCCAGCTCACCTCAGGGTAACGAGCAGTACTTC. Translating gives CASSPQGNEQYF. The chain has TRBV18 and TRBJ2-7, with D maybe TRBD1 (5 bases). CDR3 size: 12 residues. V was cut by 3 bases and J by 5 bases, with 8 bases left in between. Germline V gene sequence: CDR1 KGHSH, CDR2 LQKENI.

This chain uses TRBV5-1 with TRBJ2-3; 8 positions match TRBD1. The CDR3 spans 15 residues. V was pared by 0 bases and J by 5 bases, with 5 bases of the junction left unmatched. Germline V gives CDR1 SGHRS, CDR2 YFSETQ. CDR3 in DNA: TGCGCCAGCAGCTTGGGACAGGGGCTGGTAGATACGCAGTATTTT. It translates to CASSLGQGLVDTQYF.

As for this clone: Mismatch with germline at one junction end may stem from a read error. This chain joins TRBV5-4 and TRBJ1-5; 8 nucleotides match TRBD1. The germline gives CDR1 SGHNT, CDR2 YYREEE (reference sequence). This CDR3 contains 15 residues. CDR3 DNA sequence: TGTGTCAGCAGCTTGAAGGACAGGGAGGATCAGCCCCAGCATTTT. Translating gives CVSSLKDREDQPQHF.

The rearrangement links TRBV3-1 (or the pseudogene TRBV3-2) to TRBJ2-7; unclear D gene. CDR1 is LGHDT, CDR2 YNNKEL, per germline (reference sequence). The CDR3 length is 16 residues. The ends were cut back, 0 bases at V and 0 bases at J, with 12 bases in the middle. CDR3 DNA: TGTGCCAGCAGCCAAGATCATCTGGCTTCCTCCTACGAGCAGTACTTC. This sequence encodes CASSQDHLASSYEQYF.

The chain is built from TRBV5-1 and TRBJ1-2, with 7 positions matching TRBD1. The CDR3 is made up of 15 amino acids. The trim removed 4 bases at V and 1 base at J, leaving 7 bases unmatched. CDR1 and CDR2 from the germline V gene are SGHRS and YFSETQ. The CDR3, as DNA: TGCGCCAGCAGCCCCGTCCAGGGGGTTAACTATGGCTACACCTTC. This sequence encodes CASSPVQGVNYGYTF.

This clone was seen a handful of times. The CDR3 nucleotides are TGTGCCAGCAGCTCACAGGCTAGCGGGGGGGTAAGGAGCTCCTACGAGCAGTACTTC. Translating gives CASSSQASGGVRSSYEQYF. The V gene is TRBV5-6, the J gene TRBJ2-7; 12 nucleotides agree with TRBD2. This CDR3 has 19 amino acids. V trimming: 3 bases; J trimming: 0 bases; junction bases outside the gene matches: 13. Germline V gene data show CDR1 as SGHDT and CDR2 as YYEEEE.

J is TRBJ1-1 and V is TRBV6-1; tentative D call: TRBD1 (5 bases). CDR1 and CDR2 from the germline V gene are MNHNS and SASEGT. The CDR3 has 16 residues. V lost 2 bases, J lost 4 bases, and 17 bases lay in between. The CDR3 DNA follows: TGTGCCAGCAGTGAATGGGGGGACGGAGGGAGCACTGAAGCTTTCTTT. Translation gives CASSEWGDGGSTEAFF.

This chain uses TRBV19 with TRBJ2-7; TRBD2 agrees at 7 bases. V was clipped by 1 base and J by 4 bases; unmatched bases: 1. Germline V gene lookup returns CDR1 LNHDA and CDR2 SQIVND (reference sequence). The CDR3 has 13 amino acids. The DNA of the CDR3 is TGTGCCAGTAGTATAGGACTAGCATACGAGCAGTACTTC. Amino acids: CASSIGLAYEQYF.

This chain links TRBV9 with TRBJ1-3, with D tentatively TRBD1 (5 bases). Trimming pared 3 bases from V and 0 bases from J, leaving 13 bases between. This CDR3 comprises 16 residues. Germline assignment: CDR1 SGDLS and CDR2 YYNGEE. CDR3 protein: CASSALDSYSGNTIYF. The CDR3 DNA sequence: TGTGCCAGCAGCGCCCTCGACAGTTACTCTGGAAACACCATATATTTT.

This clone was found once. The chain couples TRBV6-2 or TRBV6-3 to TRBJ1-2, with 8 nucleotides matching TRBD1. CDR1 is MNHEY and CDR2 is SVGEGT in the germline V gene. The CDR3 spans 15 residues. V was pared by 6 bases and J by 2 bases, with 8 bases of the junction left unmatched. CDR3 in DNA: TGTGCCAGCAGCCTGGACAGGGCGGGGAACTATGGCTACACCTTC. Translated: CASSLDRAGNYGYTF.

This chain connects TRBV3-1 (or the pseudogene TRBV3-2) to TRBJ1-2; possibly TRBD1 for D (6 bases). Germline CDR1 reads LGHDT; CDR2 reads YNNKEL (reference sequence). The CDR3 consists of 15 residues. The V and J ends lost 5 bases and 2 bases respectively, with 15 bases between them. CDR3 nucleotide sequence: TGTGCCAGCAGCACTACCCCACAGGGCAACTATGGCTACACCTTC. Its translation: CASSTTPQGNYGYTF.